These 24 T cell receptor beta chains were all obtained from the same sample, sequenced in a study of monozygotic twins with cystic fibrosis. This table comes from immunoSEQ multiplex PCR, and its TCRdb copy is limited to in-frame clones, with some not included. Found here are fewer than 30,000 clones, about 85% of them singletons; the top ten hold 0.85% to 0.95%. What was sequenced was blood. These receptors all come from a girl between 2 and 10 years old with cystic fibrosis.

The rearrangement uses TRBV11-2 and TRBJ2-5; TRBD2 is a possible D gene (5 bases). The germline V and J ends were trimmed by 4 bases and 4 bases, with 19 bases remaining between them. CDR3 length equals 16 residues. Germline-derived CDR1 and CDR2 are SGHAT and FQNNGV. CDR3 region: CASSSNRDPHPETQYF. CDR3 nucleotide sequence: TGTGCCAGCAGCTCGAACCGGGATCCCCACCCAGAGACCCAGTACTTC.

The chain recombines TRBV27 with TRBJ2-7, with D unresolved. Trimming removed 4 bases from V and 7 bases from J, with 17 bases in between. This CDR3 comprises 14 residues. Germline CDR1 is MNHEY and CDR2 is SMNVEV (reference sequence). CDR3 residues: CASSSLAPTREQYF. In DNA form, the CDR3 reads TGTGCCAGCAGTTCCCTGGCCCCAACTCGGGAGCAGTACTTC.

The chain joins TRBV5-1 to TRBJ1-1; no firm D call. Trimming pared 0 bases from V and 4 bases from J, leaving 10 bases between. This CDR3 comprises 14 residues. Germline assignment: CDR1 SGHRS and CDR2 YFSETQ. CDR3: CASSLEAGSTEAFF. The DNA of the CDR3 is TGCGCCAGCAGCTTGGAGGCCGGGTCCACTGAAGCTTTCTTT.

This chain links TRBV30 with TRBJ1-5; D call uncertain. Between the trimmed V and J ends, which lost 1 base and 3 bases, there was a span of 7 bases. This CDR3 is 13 amino acids long. Germline CDR1 GTSNPN, CDR2 SVGIG (reference sequence). CDR3 sequence reads: CAWSGQYNQPQHF. The CDR3 DNA is TGTGCCTGGAGTGGCCAGTACAATCAGCCCCAGCATTTT.

This clone turned up a few times. The chain employs TRBV5-6 and TRBJ1-1; tentative D call: TRBD1 (6 bases). CDR1 is SGHDT and CDR2 is YYEEEE in the germline V gene. There are 16 residues in the CDR3. V shed 7 bases and J shed 2 bases, with 21 bases lying between them. The CDR3 here is CASSFLIGTPNTEAFF. The CDR3 coding sequence is TGTGCCAGCTCCTTCTTGATCGGGACACCAAACACTGAAGCTTTCTTT.

The rearrangement links TRBV29-1 to TRBJ1-1; D is possibly TRBD1 (5 bases). Per the germline V gene, CDR1 is SQVTM and CDR2 is ANQGSEA. CDR3 size: 14 residues. V was clipped by 4 bases and J by 8 bases, with 20 bases between them. In DNA, the CDR3 is TGCAGCGTTGCACCAACGTCGGGGCAATGGGAAGCTTTCTTT. Translation gives CSVAPTSGQWEAFF.

This chain connects TRBV5-4 to TRBJ2-7, with D uncertain. This CDR3 region has 14 residues. Germline lookup yields CDR1 SGHNT and CDR2 YYREEE (reference sequence). The V and J ends lost 3 bases and 2 bases respectively, with 12 bases between them. The DNA for the CDR3 is TGTGCCAGCAGCTCGACTCTAACCCCCTACGAGCAGTACTTC. Translation: CASSSTLTPYEQYF.

This chain uses TRBV2 with TRBJ2-5, with TRBD1 identical over 8 bases. Looked up from germline, CDR1 is SNHLY and CDR2 is FYNNEI. The CDR3 totals 14 residues. Trimming cost V 2 bases and J 11 bases; bases outside gene matches: 10. The CDR3 bases are TGTGCCAGCAGTGAATTACAGGGGGTAGGGGAGCAGTACTTC. Protein: CASSELQGVGEQYF.

This clone turned up a few times. The chain combines TRBV18 with TRBJ1-5; D remains unclear. CDR1 is KGHSH, CDR2 LQKENI, per germline. V was trimmed by 5 bases and J by 1 base, leaving 9 bases between them. The CDR3 length is 14 residues. DNA of the CDR3: TGTGCCAGCTCAACAACAAGCAGCAATCAGCCCCAGCATTTT. It translates to CASSTTSSNQPQHF. Filled out from reference TRBV18 and TRBJ1-5, the complete variable domain reads NAGVMQNPRHLVRRRGQEARLRCSPMKGHSHVYWYRQLPEEGLKFMVYLQKENIIDESGMPKERFSAEFPKEGPSILRIQQVVRGDSAAYFCASSTTSSNQPQHFGDGTRLSIL.

This clone occurred a few times. V usage is TRBV19 and J usage is TRBJ1-6; 9 bases are a match to TRBD1. CDR3 length equals 16 residues. The J segment lost 8 bases and the V segment lost 5 bases, leaving 10 bases of the junction unmatched. The V gene's germline CDR1 is LNHDA and CDR2 SQIVND (reference sequence). The CDR3 DNA follows: TGTGCCAGTAGTGTCGCCGGGACAGGGTCTCATTCACCCCTCCACTTT. It is translated as CASSVAGTGSHSPLHF.

This clone has a handful of counts. The V and J genes are TRBV28 and TRBJ1-1; D not certain. The V end lost 7 bases, the J end lost 6 bases, and 9 bases lay between the germline ends. CDR1 is MDHEN, CDR2 SYDVKM, per germline. The CDR3 consists of 11 residues. The CDR3 coding sequence is TGTGCCAGCACCTTGGGGTCTGAAGCTTTCTTT. Encoded protein: CASTLGSEAFF.

The rearrangement uses TRBV29-1 and TRBJ1-1; unclear D gene. The germline V gene encodes CDR1 SQVTM and CDR2 ANQGSEA. This CDR3 spans 11 amino acids. Trimming took 4 bases from V and 5 from J, leaving 8 bases between them. As DNA, the CDR3 is TGCAGCGTTGGGGCTATGACTGAAGCTTTCTTT. Protein sequence: CSVGAMTEAFF.

The chain has TRBV30 and TRBJ1-4; D is possibly TRBD1 (5 bases). With 0 bases removed from V and 13 bases from J, the gap between germline ends came to 15 bases. The CDR3 has 13 residues. Germline V gene lookup returns CDR1 GTSNPN and CDR2 SVGIG (reference sequence). Written as DNA, the CDR3 is TGTGCCTGGAGTGTTTTTGGGCTAACAGGACTGTTTTTT. It is translated as CAWSVFGLTGLFF. Based on the CDR3 plus reference TRBV30 and TRBJ1-4, the full variable domain is SQTIHQWPATLVQPVGSPLSLECTVEGTSNPNLYWYRQAAGRGLQLLFYSVGIGQISSEVPQNLSASRPQDRQFILSSKKLLLSDSGFYLCAWSVFGLTGLFFGSGTQLSVL.

The V gene is TRBV7-6, the J gene TRBJ1-1; D unresolved. The CDR3 has 12 residues. V was clipped by 5 bases and J by 2 bases, with 6 bases between them. Germline loops: CDR1 SGHVS, CDR2 FNYEAQ. CDR3 DNA sequence: TGTGCCAGCAGCCAACATAACACTGAAGCTTTCTTT. Its translation is CASSQHNTEAFF.

The chain carries TRBV7-8 and TRBJ2-2; maybe TRBD1 (5 bases). The germline V and J ends were trimmed by 4 bases and 5 bases, with 17 bases remaining between them. The germline gives CDR1 SGHVS, CDR2 FQNEAQ. CDR3 length: 16 amino acids. The CDR3 DNA reads TGTGCCAGCAGCTCTCTACAGGATGTGTGGACCGGGGAGCTGTTTTTT. Encoded protein: CASSSLQDVWTGELFF.

The chain employs TRBV4-1 and TRBJ1-2; TRBD1 aligns across 7 bases. The germline gives CDR1 MGHRA, CDR2 YSYEKL. V gave up 1 base and J gave up 5 bases; unmatched junction bases: 7. The CDR3 runs to 15 residues. The CDR3: CASSQVRGRSYGYTF. The CDR3 DNA follows: TGCGCCAGCAGCCAAGTTAGGGGGCGAAGTTATGGCTACACCTTC.

J is TRBJ1-5 and V is TRBV5-1; D not resolved. The V end was cut by 1 base, the J end by 7 bases, with 18 bases between. This CDR3 is 16 amino acids long. The germline V gene has CDR1 SGHRS and CDR2 YFSETQ. The CDR3, as DNA: TGCGCCAGCAGCTTGAACCCTCGTGGTGGGAACCAGCCCCAGCATTTT. The encoded protein is CASSLNPRGGNQPQHF.

This chain connects TRBV5-1 to TRBJ1-1; D is ambiguous. CDR1 is SGHRS and CDR2 is YFSETQ in the germline V gene. This CDR3 is 14 amino acids long. Trimming took 3 bases from V and 1 from J, leaving 10 bases between them. DNA of the CDR3: TGCGCCAGCAGCTCCACGACTCCGAACACTGAAGCTTTCTTT. It yields the protein CASSSTTPNTEAFF.

This clone was picked up one time. The CDR3 DNA reads as TGTGCCTGGAGGACCAGTACCAGCGGGAGACGGCAGTACTTC. Its translation: CAWRTSTSGRRQYF. The rearrangement uses TRBV30 and TRBJ2-7; 8 nucleotides align to TRBD2. CDR1 and CDR2 from the germline V gene are GTSNPN and SVGIG (reference sequence). The CDR3 extends over 14 amino acids. The J segment lost 9 bases and the V segment lost 3 bases, leaving 13 bases of the junction unmatched.

The chain combines TRBV29-1 with TRBJ2-3; a possible D gene is TRBD2 (6 bases). V lost 7 bases and J 4 bases, leaving 12 bases between the germline ends. CDR3 length: 12 amino acids. The germline gives CDR1 SQVTM, CDR2 ANQGSEA. The CDR3 protein is CSAQTSSDTQYF. CDR3 coding DNA: TGCAGCGCCCAAACTAGCTCAGATACGCAGTATTTT.

CDR3 residues: CASGLKVGYTF. The CDR3 region has the DNA TGTGCATCCGGGCTTAAAGTTGGCTACACCTTC. V is TRBV2 and J is TRBJ1-2; no clear D. Germline-derived CDR1 and CDR2 are SNHLY and FYNNEI. There are 11 residues in the CDR3.

The chain is built from TRBV30 and TRBJ2-3; a weak D match, TRBD2 (6 bases). V was cut by 0 bases and J by 4 bases, with 11 bases left in between. In germline, CDR1 is GTSNPN, CDR2 SVGIG (reference sequence). The CDR3 runs to 14 residues. The CDR3 nucleotides are TGTGCCTGGAGTGTATTGGGGGAGGCAGATACGCAGTATTTT. This gives the protein CAWSVLGEADTQYF.

This chain links TRBV5-1 with TRBJ2-1; 11 bases map to TRBD2. The J segment lost 10 bases and the V segment lost 3 bases, leaving 6 bases of the junction unmatched. The CDR3 consists of 14 residues. From germline, CDR1 is SGHRS and CDR2 YFSETQ. The CDR3 nucleotides are TGCGCCAGCAGCTCGACTAGCGGGATAAGAGAGCAGTTCTTC. Residues: CASSSTSGIREQFF.

This sequence joins TRBV2 and TRBJ2-7; 10 bases fit TRBD1. J lost 3 bases, V lost 4 bases, and 3 bases had no gene match. Germline V gene sequence: CDR1 SNHLY, CDR2 FYNNEI. The CDR3 is made up of 14 amino acids. As DNA, the CDR3 is TGTGCCAGCAGTGGACAGGGGGCCTACTACGAGCAGTACTTC. It codes for CASSGQGAYYEQYF.